This TCR beta chain was documented in a study of shared T cell receptors in the human thymus. CDR1 and CDR2 from the germline V gene are SGHRS and YFSETQ. V was clipped by 2 bases and J by 3 bases; unmatched bases: 8. CDR3 length: 18 residues. Sequencing used immunoSEQ multiplex PCR; TCRdb keeps in-frame clones, though not all of them. The repertoire holds some 700,000 clones, more than 75% seen once, with approximately 0.01% in the top ten. The same sample was also studied in work on human thymus T cells. That source reports: Corrective cardiac surgery supplied the resected thymus tissue. Apparent bias marked the V and J gene usage of thymic and blood repertoires. Among unrelated individuals, related research reported thymic repertoires that overlapped highly.

The TCR originated in a boy younger than two with a congenital heart defect. The material sequenced was thymocytes. The rearrangement joins TRBV5-1 to TRBJ2-4; 13 bases fit TRBD2. The CDR3 coding sequence is TGCGCCAGCAGCTTCTGGACTAGCGGGAGTCTCCACAAAAACATTCAGTACTTC. The encoded protein is CASSFWTSGSLHKNIQYF. Complete variable domain (other parts from reference TRBV5-1 and TRBJ2-4): KAGVTQTPRYLIKTRGQQVTLSCSPISGHRSVSWYQQTPGQGLQFLFEYFSETQRNKGNFPGRFSGRQFSNSRSEMNVSTLELGDSALYLCASSFWTSGSLHKNIQYFGAGTRLSVL.